The rows below give T cell receptor beta chains drawn from one sample of a study of Ad26.COV2.S vaccination and SARS-CoV-2 variants. This table comes from immunoSEQ multiplex PCR, and its TCRdb copy is limited to in-frame clones, with some not included. The profile shows over 450,000 clones, 89% of them singletons. This material consisted of peripheral blood, taken in a trial of Ad26.COV2.S vaccine versus placebo. Every receptor here comes from a person aged 18-60 years who received the Ad26.COV2.S COVID-19 vaccine or a placebo. Both conserved end residues are part of each CDR3. A D gene is named only where the DNA matches it firmly. Expanded clones are given a class, and other clones once, few, many or no size at all.

v_call: TRBV21-1; d_call: -; cdr3_length: 17; j_call: TRBJ1-6; clone_size: -; cdr3_nt: TGTGCCAGCAGCACGCCCTACCTGGGGGTCTTGGATTCACCCCTCCACTTT; cdr3_aa: CASSTPYLGVLDSPLHF
v_call: TRBV4-3; d_call: TRBD1; cdr3_length: 15; j_call: TRBJ2-2; clone_size: -; cdr3_nt: TGCGCCAGCAGCCAAGTGGGAACAGGGGCCGGGGAGCTGTTTTTT; cdr3_aa: CASSQVGTGAGELFF
v_call: TRBV18; d_call: TRBD1; cdr3_length: 14; j_call: TRBJ2-7; clone_size: -; cdr3_nt: TGTGCCAGCTCACTTTGGGACAGGGTAACCGAGCAGTACTTC; cdr3_aa: CASSLWDRVTEQYF
v_call: TRBV7-8; d_call: -; cdr3_length: 13; j_call: TRBJ2-7; clone_size: -; cdr3_nt: TGTGCCAGCAGCCGGGCCCTCTCCTACGAGCAGTACTTC; cdr3_aa: CASSRALSYEQYF
v_call: TRBV7-9; d_call: TRBD1; cdr3_length: 15; j_call: TRBJ2-3; clone_size: -; cdr3_nt: TGTGCCAGCAGCCGACAGGGAAAACACCCGAATACGCAGTATTTT; cdr3_aa: CASSRQGKHPNTQYF
v_call: TRBV6-1; d_call: TRBD1; cdr3_length: 13; j_call: TRBJ1-5; clone_size: -; cdr3_nt: TGTGCCAGCAGTAACACAGGGGTTCAGCCCCAGCATTTT; cdr3_aa: CASSNTGVQPQHF
v_call: TRBV6-5; d_call: -; cdr3_length: 15; j_call: TRBJ1-6; clone_size: -; cdr3_nt: TGTGCCAGCAGTTACTCGCGGATAATTAATTCACCCCTCCACTTT; cdr3_aa: CASSYSRIINSPLHF
v_call: TRBV5-6; d_call: TRBD2; cdr3_length: 16; j_call: TRBJ2-5; clone_size: once; cdr3_nt: TGTGCCAGCAGCTTGGAACTAGCGGTGTACCAAGAGACCCAGTACTTC; cdr3_aa: CASSLELAVYQETQYF
v_call: TRBV6-1; d_call: TRBD1; cdr3_length: 15; j_call: TRBJ1-5; clone_size: few; cdr3_nt: TGTGCCAGCAGTGAAACAGGACAGGATTATCAGCCCCAGCATTTT; cdr3_aa: CASSETGQDYQPQHF
v_call: TRBV2; d_call: -; cdr3_length: 15; j_call: TRBJ1-6; clone_size: -; cdr3_nt: TGTGCCAGCAGTGAAGGTCGCGCAGTTGTTTCACCCCTCCACTTT; cdr3_aa: CASSEGRAVVSPLHF
v_call: TRBV12-3/TRBV12-4; d_call: -; cdr3_length: 13; j_call: TRBJ1-4; clone_size: -; cdr3_nt: TGTGCCAGCAGTTTAACCGGTAGGGAAAAACTGTTTTTT; cdr3_aa: CASSLTGREKLFF
v_call: TRBV6-5; d_call: TRBD1; cdr3_length: 14; j_call: TRBJ1-1; clone_size: -; cdr3_nt: TGTGCCAGCAGTTTCACCGGGACAGGGGCCCGAGCTTTCTTT; cdr3_aa: CASSFTGTGARAFF
v_call: TRBV7-2; d_call: -; cdr3_length: 15; j_call: TRBJ1-6; clone_size: -; cdr3_nt: TGTGCCAGCAGCATGAGGACTGTGGCTAATTCACCCCTCCACTTT; cdr3_aa: CASSMRTVANSPLHF
v_call: TRBV10-2; d_call: -; cdr3_length: 13; j_call: TRBJ1-2; clone_size: -; cdr3_nt: TGCGCCAGCAGTGAGCGTTGGACGGATGGCTACACCTTC; cdr3_aa: CASSERWTDGYTF
v_call: TRBV4-3; d_call: TRBD2; cdr3_length: 17; j_call: TRBJ2-5; clone_size: -; cdr3_nt: TGCGCCAGCAGCCAAGATGTCCCAGCGGGGGGGCAAGAGACCCAGTACTTC; cdr3_aa: CASSQDVPAGGQETQYF
v_call: TRBV9; d_call: -; cdr3_length: 15; j_call: TRBJ2-1; clone_size: -; cdr3_nt: TGTGCCAGCAGCGTAGGCGGGGGCTACTACAATGAGCAGTTCTTC; cdr3_aa: CASSVGGGYYNEQFF
v_call: TRBV19; d_call: TRBD1; cdr3_length: 15; j_call: TRBJ1-4; clone_size: -; cdr3_nt: TGTGCCAGTAGTACCAGACAGGGAGCTAATGAAAAACTGTTTTTT; cdr3_aa: CASSTRQGANEKLFF
v_call: TRBV3-1/TRBV3-2; d_call: -; cdr3_length: 15; j_call: TRBJ1-1; clone_size: once; cdr3_nt: TGTGCCAGCAGCCTCACCCCGGCGGGGGGCACTGAAGCTTTCTTT; cdr3_aa: CASSLTPAGGTEAFF
v_call: TRBV4-3; d_call: -; cdr3_length: 16; j_call: TRBJ2-3; clone_size: -; cdr3_nt: TGCGCCAGCAGCCAAGGGACCCTGACATCCACAGATACGCAGTATTTT; cdr3_aa: CASSQGTLTSTDTQYF
v_call: TRBV4-1; d_call: TRBD2; cdr3_length: 15; j_call: TRBJ2-7; clone_size: -; cdr3_nt: TGCGCCAGCAGCCGTTATAGCGGGATAAGGAACGAGCAGTACTTC; cdr3_aa: CASSRYSGIRNEQYF
v_call: TRBV10-1; d_call: -; cdr3_length: 14; j_call: TRBJ2-3; clone_size: -; cdr3_nt: TGCGCCAGCAGTGAGGGTACTGCGGCGAATACGCAGTATTTT; cdr3_aa: CASSEGTAANTQYF
v_call: TRBV2; d_call: -; cdr3_length: 14; j_call: TRBJ2-3; clone_size: -; cdr3_nt: TGTGCCAGCACCCTGCGGCCTAGCGCAGATACGCAGTATTTT; cdr3_aa: CASTLRPSADTQYF
v_call: TRBV7-2; d_call: -; cdr3_length: 12; j_call: TRBJ2-5; clone_size: -; cdr3_nt: TGTGCCAGCAGCTTAGGGTTGGAGACCCAGTACTTC; cdr3_aa: CASSLGLETQYF
v_call: TRBV5-1; d_call: TRBD1; cdr3_length: 14; j_call: TRBJ1-2; clone_size: once; cdr3_nt: TGCGCCAGCAGCCCGGACGTAGGGGGCCTGGGCTACACCTTC; cdr3_aa: CASSPDVGGLGYTF
v_call: TRBV4-1; d_call: -; cdr3_length: 15; j_call: TRBJ2-4; clone_size: once; cdr3_nt: TGCGCCAGCAGCCAAGCCGACCAGGGGGGTTACATTCAGTACTTC; cdr3_aa: CASSQADQGGYIQYF
v_call: TRBV6-6; d_call: -; cdr3_length: 13; j_call: TRBJ1-2; clone_size: -; cdr3_nt: TGTGCCAGCAGTTACCCAGGGTTGGAAGGCTACACCTTC; cdr3_aa: CASSYPGLEGYTF
v_call: TRBV7-2; d_call: -; cdr3_length: 16; j_call: TRBJ1-4; clone_size: -; cdr3_nt: TGTGCCAGCAGCTTAGCGGGGGGCGCCACTAATGAAAAACTGTTTTTT; cdr3_aa: CASSLAGGATNEKLFF
v_call: TRBV6-5; d_call: TRBD1; cdr3_length: 12; j_call: TRBJ1-2; clone_size: once; cdr3_nt: TGTGCCAGCTACGGGACAGAGGATGGCTACACCTTC; cdr3_aa: CASYGTEDGYTF
v_call: TRBV27; d_call: TRBD1; cdr3_length: 15; j_call: TRBJ1-5; clone_size: -; cdr3_nt: TGTGCCAGCAGCCGGGCCGGGGACAGGGGTCAGCCCCAGCATTTT; cdr3_aa: CASSRAGDRGQPQHF
v_call: TRBV30; d_call: TRBD1; cdr3_length: 14; j_call: TRBJ1-4; clone_size: once; cdr3_nt: TGTGCCTGGAGTCTCCTAGGGGGCCCTGAAAAACTGTTTTTT; cdr3_aa: CAWSLLGGPEKLFF
v_call: TRBV6-6; d_call: -; cdr3_length: 16; j_call: TRBJ2-2; clone_size: -; cdr3_nt: TGTGCCAGCAGTTACTCGACGGCAGTCAACACCGGGGAGCTGTTTTTT; cdr3_aa: CASSYSTAVNTGELFF
v_call: TRBV5-1; d_call: -; cdr3_length: 13; j_call: TRBJ2-1; clone_size: -; cdr3_nt: TGCGCCAGCAGGCCTCCATCTCAAAATGAGCAGTTCTTC; cdr3_aa: CASRPPSQNEQFF
v_call: TRBV7-9; d_call: -; cdr3_length: 16; j_call: TRBJ2-1; clone_size: -; cdr3_nt: TGTGCCAGCAGCACGACAGCGGAGAGCTCCTACAATGAGCAGTTCTTC; cdr3_aa: CASSTTAESSYNEQFF
v_call: TRBV3-1/TRBV3-2; d_call: TRBD2; cdr3_length: 17; j_call: TRBJ2-1; clone_size: -; cdr3_nt: TGTGCCAGCAGCCCAACCCCGCGGGGGGGAGCTTACAATGAGCAGTTCTTC; cdr3_aa: CASSPTPRGGAYNEQFF
v_call: TRBV19; d_call: TRBD1; cdr3_length: 18; j_call: TRBJ1-2; clone_size: -; cdr3_nt: TGTGCCAGTAGTATATTCGGGACAGGGAAATGGGCCAACTATGGCTACACCTTC; cdr3_aa: CASSIFGTGKWANYGYTF
v_call: TRBV29-1; d_call: -; cdr3_length: 13; j_call: TRBJ1-1; clone_size: -; cdr3_nt: TGCAGCGTTGGTTCAAACAGGGAGGCTGAAGCTTTCTTT; cdr3_aa: CSVGSNREAEAFF
v_call: TRBV28; d_call: -; cdr3_length: 16; j_call: TRBJ2-4; clone_size: once; cdr3_nt: TGTGCCAGCAGTTTGCTGCTAGCAGTGGGTGTTGGCATTCAGTACTTC; cdr3_aa: CASSLLLAVGVGIQYF
v_call: TRBV3-1/TRBV3-2; d_call: -; cdr3_length: 14; j_call: TRBJ2-3; clone_size: -; cdr3_nt: TGTGCCAGCAGCCAAGGGGGTGGGGCAGATACGCAGTATTTT; cdr3_aa: CASSQGGGADTQYF
v_call: TRBV6-5; d_call: -; cdr3_length: 15; j_call: TRBJ2-1; clone_size: -; cdr3_nt: TGTGCCAGCAGTTACAAGGGGGTTTGGAGTGATGAGCAGTTCTTC; cdr3_aa: CASSYKGVWSDEQFF
v_call: TRBV6-5; d_call: -; cdr3_length: 14; j_call: TRBJ1-3; clone_size: -; cdr3_nt: TGTGCCAGCAGTTACTCATCGGGTTGGAACACCATATATTTT; cdr3_aa: CASSYSSGWNTIYF
v_call: TRBV14; d_call: TRBD1; cdr3_length: 17; j_call: TRBJ2-1; clone_size: -; cdr3_nt: TGTGCCAGCAGCCTAGTCGGGTTGGGACAGGGAAGAGATGAGCAGTTCTTC; cdr3_aa: CASSLVGLGQGRDEQFF
v_call: TRBV7-9; d_call: -; cdr3_length: 15; j_call: TRBJ1-5; clone_size: once; cdr3_nt: TGTGCCAGCAGCTTAGCCGGATCTAGCAATCAGCCCCAGCATTTT; cdr3_aa: CASSLAGSSNQPQHF
v_call: TRBV7-2; d_call: -; cdr3_length: 15; j_call: TRBJ2-1; clone_size: -; cdr3_nt: TGTGCCAGCAGCAAAGGGGGTCGCTCCTACAATGAGCAGTTCTTC; cdr3_aa: CASSKGGRSYNEQFF
v_call: TRBV19; d_call: -; cdr3_length: 16; j_call: TRBJ2-2; clone_size: -; cdr3_nt: TGTGCCAGTAGTATAGGCCCAGGCACGAACACCGGGGAGCTGTTTTTT; cdr3_aa: CASSIGPGTNTGELFF
v_call: TRBV28; d_call: TRBD2; cdr3_length: 16; j_call: TRBJ2-3; clone_size: -; cdr3_nt: TGTGCCACAGTAGGGAGGGCCATTACTAGCACAGATACGCAGTATTTT; cdr3_aa: CATVGRAITSTDTQYF
v_call: TRBV5-4; d_call: TRBD1; cdr3_length: 14; j_call: TRBJ2-7; clone_size: few; cdr3_nt: TGTGCCAGCAGCCGACAGGGGATTTCCCACGAGCAGTACTTC; cdr3_aa: CASSRQGISHEQYF
v_call: TRBV10-3; d_call: TRBD2; cdr3_length: 16; j_call: TRBJ2-3; clone_size: -; cdr3_nt: TGTGCCATCAGTGATCCCCGGACTAGCGGGTCAGATACGCAGTATTTT; cdr3_aa: CAISDPRTSGSDTQYF
v_call: TRBV5-5; d_call: TRBD1; cdr3_length: 16; j_call: TRBJ2-3; clone_size: -; cdr3_nt: TGTGCCAGCAGCTTGCTCGGGACAGGCTACACAGATACGCAGTATTTT; cdr3_aa: CASSLLGTGYTDTQYF
v_call: TRBV9; d_call: TRBD2; cdr3_length: 17; j_call: TRBJ2-5; clone_size: -; cdr3_nt: TGTGCCAGCAGCGTAGATGGGGCAGGGAGGGACCAAGAGACCCAGTACTTC; cdr3_aa: CASSVDGAGRDQETQYF
v_call: TRBV3-1/TRBV3-2; d_call: TRBD2; cdr3_length: 15; j_call: TRBJ2-1; clone_size: -; cdr3_nt: TGTGCCAGCAGCCAGGCTAGCGGGGGAGGTAATGAGCAGTTCTTC; cdr3_aa: CASSQASGGGNEQFF
v_call: TRBV6-5; d_call: -; cdr3_length: 15; j_call: TRBJ1-5; clone_size: -; cdr3_nt: TGTGCCAGCAGTTACAAGGCCTATAGCAATCAGCCCCAGCATTTT; cdr3_aa: CASSYKAYSNQPQHF
v_call: TRBV28; d_call: TRBD2; cdr3_length: 13; j_call: TRBJ2-7; clone_size: -; cdr3_nt: TGTGCCAGCAGTTTTAGCGGGGGCTACGAGCAGTACTTC; cdr3_aa: CASSFSGGYEQYF
v_call: TRBV10-3; d_call: -; cdr3_length: 13; j_call: TRBJ1-2; clone_size: -; cdr3_nt: TGTGCCATCAGTGTAGGCGGGAACTATGGCTACACCTTC; cdr3_aa: CAISVGGNYGYTF
v_call: TRBV3-1/TRBV3-2; d_call: TRBD1; cdr3_length: 14; j_call: TRBJ1-5; clone_size: -; cdr3_nt: TGTGCCAGCAGCCCCCGGGACAGCCATCAGCCCCAGCATTTT; cdr3_aa: CASSPRDSHQPQHF
v_call: TRBV7-8; d_call: -; cdr3_length: 17; j_call: TRBJ1-2; clone_size: -; cdr3_nt: TGTGCCAGCAGCGCACGTGGAGGGGCCACCTATAACTATGGCTACACCTTC; cdr3_aa: CASSARGGATYNYGYTF
v_call: TRBV30; d_call: TRBD2; cdr3_length: 13; j_call: TRBJ2-1; clone_size: -; cdr3_nt: TGTGCCTGGACGCGACTAGCGGGAGGAGAGCAGTTCTTC; cdr3_aa: CAWTRLAGGEQFF
v_call: TRBV6-5; d_call: -; cdr3_length: 13; j_call: TRBJ1-1; clone_size: -; cdr3_nt: TGTGCCAGCAGGCCGGGGGGGCTCACTGAAGCTTTCTTT; cdr3_aa: CASRPGGLTEAFF
v_call: TRBV3-1/TRBV3-2; d_call: TRBD2; cdr3_length: 17; j_call: TRBJ2-2; clone_size: once; cdr3_nt: TGTGCCAGCAGCCGCGGACTAGCGGGAGGAGGGACCGGGGAGCTGTTTTTT; cdr3_aa: CASSRGLAGGGTGELFF
v_call: TRBV4-2; d_call: TRBD1; cdr3_length: 16; j_call: TRBJ2-2; clone_size: -; cdr3_nt: TGTGCCAGCAGCCAGGGCGACAGGGCGAACACCGGGGAGCTGTTTTTT; cdr3_aa: CASSQGDRANTGELFF